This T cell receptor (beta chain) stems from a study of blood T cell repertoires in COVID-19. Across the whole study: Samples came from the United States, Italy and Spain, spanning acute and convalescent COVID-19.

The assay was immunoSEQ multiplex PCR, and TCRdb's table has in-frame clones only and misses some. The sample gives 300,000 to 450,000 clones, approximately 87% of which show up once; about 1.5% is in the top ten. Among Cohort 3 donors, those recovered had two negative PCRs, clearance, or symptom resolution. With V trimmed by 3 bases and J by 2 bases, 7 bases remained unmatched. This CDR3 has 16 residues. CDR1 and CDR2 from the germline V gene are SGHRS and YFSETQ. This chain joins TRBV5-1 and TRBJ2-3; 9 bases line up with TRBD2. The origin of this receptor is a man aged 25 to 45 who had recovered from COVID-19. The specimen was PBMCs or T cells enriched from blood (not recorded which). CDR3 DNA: TGCGCCAGCAGCTCGGGACTAGCAGTGAACACAGATACGCAGTATTTT. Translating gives CASSSGLAVNTDTQYF.